This TCR beta chain was sequenced during a study of blood T cells in healthy people across ages. Primed by a sample-barcoded 5' primer and a J-beta primer mix, a second PCR proceeded for roughly 6 to 12 cycles. TCRdb re-analysed the 5' RACE reads in MiXCR, keeping a single row per CDR3 protein. The sample holds roughly 1.9 million distinct CDR3 sequences, about two fifths seen once. This clonotype was found a few times. The trim removed 8 bases at V and 5 bases at J, leaving 1 base unmatched. The CDR3 totals 12 residues. CDR1 is KGHDR and CDR2 is SFDVKD in the germline V gene. The sample consisted of blood. The clonotype comes from a human donor in good health. The J gene is TRBJ1-5, the V gene TRBV24-1; 8 nucleotides match TRBD1. CDR3 amino acids: CATKQGDQPQHF. CDR3 in DNA: TGTGCCACCAAACAGGGGGATCAGCCCCAGCATTTT.